This T cell receptor beta chain stems from a study of pediatric ulcerative colitis. The rectum was sampled with one to two pinch biopsies at colonoscopy. Generated by immunoSEQ multiplex PCR, the TCRdb table keeps only in-frame clones and is missing some. The table has 18,000 or so clones, roughly 70% seen once. The J segment lost 4 bases and the V segment lost 6 bases, leaving 2 bases of the junction unmatched. Germline loops: CDR1 MNHNS, CDR2 SASEGT. This CDR3 contains 13 residues. The V gene is TRBV6-1, the J gene TRBJ2-3; 9 positions agree with TRBD1. The source material was gut tissue. The TCR was taken from a boy under 18 with moderate ulcerative colitis. This chain's CDR3 is CASRDRGPDTQYF. DNA of the CDR3: TGTGCCAGCAGGGACAGGGGCCCAGATACGCAGTATTTT.